The 12 T cell receptor beta chains in this list originate from one sample, sequenced in a study of beta chain features in type 1 diabetes. The authors reverse transcribed all of the isolated RNA, so sequencing captured expressed TCRB transcripts. Measured with immunoSEQ multiplex PCR; TCRdb has only the in-frame clones, and not every one. The sample has around 280,000 clones; roughly 8% are singletons. Sample: central memory CD4+ T cells from blood. The receptors were sampled from a woman aged 18-29 years in good health.

This clone was seen only a few times. A much larger clonotype is one base distant, so this may be a read error. The genes are TRBV7-2 and TRBJ1-1, with D possibly being TRBD1 (5 bases). The length of the CDR3 is 13 residues. Trimming shortened V by 5 bases and J by 0 bases, and 7 bases separated the two germline ends. Germline loops: CDR1 SGHTA, CDR2 FQGNSA. CDR3 coding DNA: TGTGCCAGCAGCCGACAGTTGAACACTGAAGCTTTCTTT. It yields the protein CASSRQLNTEAFF.

This chain connects TRBV5-6 to TRBJ2-1; weak D call: TRBD2 (6 bases). The germline V gene encodes CDR1 SGHDT and CDR2 YYEEEE. The CDR3 consists of 14 residues. Trimming cost V 4 bases and J 6 bases, with 14 bases left between them. The DNA for the CDR3 is TGTGCCAGCAGCCTGCCCCAGGGAGGCAATGAGCAGTTCTTC. Translating gives CASSLPQGGNEQFF.

The chain has TRBV6-5 and TRBJ1-1; perhaps TRBD1 as D (6 bases). This CDR3 has 15 amino acids. Trimming cost V 5 bases and J 1 base, with 14 bases left between them. CDR1 and CDR2 from the germline V gene are MNHEY and SVGAGI. The CDR3 DNA reads as TGTGCCAGCAGTAGGCGACAGGCAGCGAACACTGAAGCTTTCTTT. It yields the protein CASSRRQAANTEAFF.

This clone was seen at least ten times. J is TRBJ2-4 and V is TRBV12-5, with TRBD1 matching 7 bases. Germline values: CDR1 LGHNT, CDR2 FRNRAP. The V and J ends lost 5 bases and 8 bases, in that order; junction bases with no gene match: 15. CDR3 length: 16 residues. CDR3 DNA sequence: TGTGCTAGTGGTCCGGGCACCGGGACAGACCGTGACATTCAGTACTTC. It translates to CASGPGTGTDRDIQYF.

CDR3 nucleotides: TGCAGCGTTGAACGAAACAGGGCGCTCTATGGCTACACCTTC. Amino acids: CSVERNRALYGYTF. The chain combines TRBV29-1 with TRBJ1-2; D possibly corresponds to TRBD1 (6 bases). The CDR3 length is 14 residues. CDR1 and CDR2 (germline): SQVTM, ANQGSEA. Trimming removed 2 bases at V and 4 bases at J, with 14 bases between.

In its sample, this clone was seen a few times. V gene TRBV5-4 combines with J gene TRBJ2-6; no clear D gene. Trimming removed 4 bases at V and 2 bases at J, with 10 bases between. Germline V gene lookup returns CDR1 SGHNT and CDR2 YYREEE (reference sequence). This CDR3 spans 15 amino acids. CDR3 region: CASSPIVTGANVLTF. CDR3 nucleotide sequence: TGTGCCAGCAGCCCGATCGTGACTGGGGCCAACGTCCTGACTTTC.

The chain employs TRBV5-1 and TRBJ2-3, with D possibly being TRBD1 (5 bases). Germline lookup yields CDR1 SGHRS and CDR2 YFSETQ. The CDR3 has 15 residues. V lost 4 bases and J lost 3, with 15 bases in between. Written as DNA, the CDR3 is TGCGCCAGCAGCCCCGTAGGGGCGCAAACAGATACGCAGTATTTT. It yields the protein CASSPVGAQTDTQYF.

This chain joins TRBV30 and TRBJ2-1; a possible D gene is TRBD1 (5 bases). Germline-derived CDR1 and CDR2 are GTSNPN and SVGIG (reference sequence). The V end was cut by 2 bases, the J end by 5 bases, with 13 bases between. This CDR3 is built from 14 residues. CDR3 bases: TGTGCCTGGAGTAATCAGGCGACAGACAATGAGCAGTTCTTC. Amino acids: CAWSNQATDNEQFF.

The gene calls are TRBV14 and TRBJ2-3; D ambiguous. Trimming cost V 1 base and J 2 bases, with 16 bases left between them. This CDR3 contains 17 residues. Germline V gene lookup returns CDR1 SGHDN and CDR2 FVKESK. CDR3 sequence reads: CASSQAPDPIDTDTQYF. As DNA, the CDR3 is TGTGCCAGCAGCCAAGCCCCAGACCCGATCGACACAGATACGCAGTATTTT.

This chain uses TRBV20-1 with TRBJ1-1; TRBD1 might be the D (5 bases). The CDR3 loop spans 11 amino acids. Germline V lookup: CDR1 DFQATT, CDR2 SNEGSKA (reference sequence). Deletions cut 6 bases from V and 6 bases from J, with 11 bases between. The CDR3 nucleotides read TGCAGTGCCCCCGGGGACGCTGAAGCTTTCTTT. Translated: CSAPGDAEAFF.

V usage is TRBV30 and J usage is TRBJ1-2; D is undetermined. This CDR3 contains 14 residues. Germline lookup yields CDR1 GTSNPN and CDR2 SVGIG (reference sequence). Trimming took off 4 bases at V and 2 bases at J, with 14 bases between the two ends. Here the CDR3 reads CAWTPKGGNYGYTF. CDR3 nucleotides: TGTGCCTGGACCCCTAAAGGAGGGAACTATGGCTACACCTTC.

The V and J genes are TRBV5-1 and TRBJ2-1, with TRBD2 matching 11 bases. The germline V gene encodes CDR1 SGHRS and CDR2 YFSETQ. This CDR3 contains 17 residues. V shed 5 bases and J 6 bases; nucleotides not matched to a gene: 13. The CDR3 reads CASRQTLASGGFNEQFF. For the CDR3, the DNA is TGCGCCAGCAGGCAAACTTTGGCTAGCGGGGGGTTCAATGAGCAGTTCTTC.